This T cell receptor beta chain was identified in a study of naive and memory T cell subsets. Whole-study findings and limits: Over 90% of naive TCR sequences appeared only once, unlike memory subsets. Naive repertoires, especially CD8, held a few larger clonotypes, possibly memory cells re-expressing CD45RA.

The CDR3 length is 15 residues. Trimming cost V 8 bases and J 9 bases, with 23 bases left between them. CDR1 and CDR2 (germline): SNHLY, FYNNEI. Concerning this clonotype itself: Its specificity is unknown.

Cells stained for CD3, CD4, CD8, CD45RA and CD27 were sorted into four subsets. Both TRBC1 and TRBC2 were covered by a beta constant-region primer of two equimolar oligonucleotides. Nested alpha and beta constant-region primers with the SP2 primer drove four PCR rounds on ligated cDNA. Ligation attached a single-stranded oligonucleotide with a 12-nucleotide UMI and the SP2 primer to the cDNA 3' end. From the UMI-ligation and nested PCR reads, TCRdb called clonotypes with MiXCR, one entry per CDR3 protein. The profile covers approximately 100,000 distinct CDR3 sequences, with roughly 15% appearing a single time and about 3% taken by the ten largest.

The clonotype comes from a human donor in good health. Sequencing input: naive CD8+ T cells from blood. The rearrangement links TRBV2 to TRBJ2-1; D uncertain. CDR3 sequence reads: CASELSPLFGSEQFF. CDR3 DNA: TGTGCCAGCGAACTCTCGCCCCTCTTCGGCAGTGAGCAGTTCTTC. The variable domain in full, completed from reference TRBV2 and TRBJ2-1, reads EPEVTQTPSHQVTQMGQEVILRCVPISNHLYFYWYRQILGQKVEFLVSFYNNEISEKSEIFDDQFSVERPDGSNFTLKIRSTKLEDSAMYFCASELSPLFGSEQFFGPGTRLTVL.